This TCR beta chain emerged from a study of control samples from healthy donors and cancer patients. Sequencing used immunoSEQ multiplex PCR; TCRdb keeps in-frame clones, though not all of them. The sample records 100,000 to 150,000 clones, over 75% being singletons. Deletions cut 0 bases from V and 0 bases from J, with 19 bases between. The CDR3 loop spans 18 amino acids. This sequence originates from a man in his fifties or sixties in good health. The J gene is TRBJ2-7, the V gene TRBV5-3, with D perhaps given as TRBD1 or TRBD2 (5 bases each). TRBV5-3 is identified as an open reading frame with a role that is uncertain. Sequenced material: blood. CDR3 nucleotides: TGTGCCAGAAGCTTGGAGGGGATAGCAAGGGACGGCTCCTACGAGCAGTACTTC. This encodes CARSLEGIARDGSYEQYF.